The 24 T cell receptor beta chains listed next were all sequenced from one sample in a study of graft-versus-host responses after intestinal transplantation. No antigen has been assigned to these receptors. Data came from immunoSEQ multiplex PCR; TCRdb stores just in-frame clones and leaves some out. The sample holds tens of thousands of clones, 90% to 95% seen once. The sequenced sample was unstimulated CD8+ T cells sorted from spleen or lymph node cells, obtained before intestinal transplant. All receptors come from a human donor who received an intestinal transplant.

J is TRBJ2-1 and V is TRBV2; 10 positions agree with TRBD2. Germline V gene sequence: CDR1 SNHLY, CDR2 FYNNEI. CDR3 size: 12 residues. CDR3 region: CVLSGRVDEQFF. The CDR3 DNA reads TGTGTTTTGAGCGGGAGGGTAGATGAGCAGTTCTTC. Full variable domain (outside the CDR3, taken from reference TRBV2 and TRBJ2-1): EPEVTQTPSHQVTQMGQEVILRCVPISNHLYFYWYRQILGQKVEFLVSFYNNEISEKSEIFDDQFSVERPDGSNFTLKIRSTKLEDSAMYFCVLSGRVDEQFFGPGTRLTVL.

The rearrangement uses TRBV20-1 and TRBJ2-1, with D unresolved. With 1 base removed from V and 8 bases from J, the gap between germline ends came to 3 bases. There are 10 residues in the CDR3. Germline CDR1 is DFQATT and CDR2 is SNEGSKA (reference sequence). This chain's CDR3 is CSARGDEQFF. CDR3 in DNA: TGCAGTGCTAGAGGAGATGAGCAGTTCTTC.

The J gene is TRBJ2-1, the V gene TRBV9; TRBD2 aligns across 10 bases. The germline V gene encodes CDR1 SGDLS and CDR2 YYNGEE. The ends lost 0 bases at V and 12 bases at J; junction bases unmatched: 9. The CDR3 runs 15 residues. CDR3 in DNA: TGTGCCAGCAGCGTAGAAGGGCTAGCGGGAGACGGGCAGTTCTTC. It codes for CASSVEGLAGDGQFF.

This clone was recorded only once. The chain is built from TRBV7-3 and TRBJ2-1; D call uncertain. This CDR3 region has 19 residues. CDR1 and CDR2 from the germline V gene are SGHTA and FQGTGA. The ends were cut back, 1 base at V and 5 bases at J, with 24 bases in the middle. CDR3 amino acids: CASSLRGPWIAEPHNEQFF. In nucleotides, the CDR3 is TGTGCCAGCAGCTTAAGGGGTCCTTGGATCGCGGAACCTCACAATGAGCAGTTCTTC.

This clone was counted a few times. This rearrangement joins TRBV27 to TRBJ1-5; D ambiguous. V was cut by 6 bases and J by 2 bases, with 8 bases left in between. Per germline, CDR1 MNHEY and CDR2 SMNVEV (reference sequence). The CDR3 runs 13 residues. The CDR3 loop is CASSMARNQPQHF. DNA of the CDR3: TGTGCCAGCAGCATGGCACGCAATCAGCCCCAGCATTTT.

This rearrangement joins TRBV29-1 to TRBJ2-7; TRBD2 is a possible D gene (6 bases). CDR3 size: 14 residues. Germline lookup yields CDR1 SQVTM and CDR2 ANQGSEA. With 2 bases removed from V and 0 bases from J, the gap between germline ends came to 11 bases. The CDR3 DNA reads TGCAGCGTTGAACCCGGGAGAAACTCCTACGAGCAGTACTTC. Translating it yields CSVEPGRNSYEQYF.

The CDR3 DNA reads as TGTGCCACCAGCTCCGGATCCTACGAGCAGTACTTC. Its translation is CATSSGSYEQYF. The chain combines TRBV27 with TRBJ2-7; no clear D gene. This CDR3 has 12 residues. CDR1 is MNHEY and CDR2 is SMNVEV in the germline V gene (reference sequence). Trimming removed 10 bases at V and 1 base at J, with 11 bases between.

This chain uses TRBV7-9 with TRBJ2-1; no clear D. The V end was cut by 6 bases, the J end by 5 bases, with 17 bases between. CDR3 length: 15 amino acids. Germline CDR1 SEHNR, CDR2 FQNEAQ (reference sequence). The CDR3 coding sequence is TGTGCCAGCAGTTTCCACCGAGTCGTCCACAATGAGCAGTTCTTC. Protein product: CASSFHRVVHNEQFF. The full variable domain, in which reference TRBV7-9 and TRBJ2-1 provide the parts outside the CDR3, is DTGVSQNPRHKITKRGQNVTFRCDPISEHNRLYWYRQTLGQGPEFLTYFQNEAQLEKSRLLSDRFSAERPKGSFSTLEIQRTEQGDSAMYLCASSFHRVVHNEQFFGPGTRLTVL.

For the CDR3, the DNA is TGTGCCAGCATCTCCTTGGTCACCGGGGAGCTGTTTTTT. This translates into CASISLVTGELFF. The chain is built from TRBV7-9 and TRBJ2-2, with unresolved D. V lost 7 bases and J lost 4, with 10 bases in between. The germline V gene has CDR1 SEHNR and CDR2 FQNEAQ (reference sequence). This CDR3 has 13 amino acids. The variable domain in full, completed from reference TRBV7-9 and TRBJ2-2, reads DTGVSQNPRHKITKRGQNVTFRCDPISEHNRLYWYRQTLGQGPEFLTYFQNEAQLEKSRLLSDRFSAERPKGSFSTLEIQRTEQGDSAMYLCASISLVTGELFFGEGSRLTVL.

The chain carries TRBV5-6 and TRBJ1-3; no firm D call. The CDR3 is made up of 15 amino acids. V was shortened by 5 bases and J by 0 bases, with 12 bases between the two germline ends. The germline V gene encodes CDR1 SGHDT and CDR2 YYEEEE. The CDR3 nucleotides are TGTGCCAGCAGTTTAGGTCTCTACTCTGGAAACACCATATATTTT. Its protein is CASSLGLYSGNTIYF.

For the CDR3, the DNA is TGTGCCAGCAGTCCACTCCGACAGGGGCGATTCACCGGGGAGCTGTTTTTT. It encodes CASSPLRQGRFTGELFF. The chain has TRBV4-2 and TRBJ2-2; TRBD1 agrees at 8 bases. The germline V gene encodes CDR1 LGHNA and CDR2 YNFKEQ. CDR3 length: 17 amino acids. Trimming cost V 6 bases and J 4 bases; bases outside gene matches: 13.

The V and J genes are TRBV28 and TRBJ1-4, with D perhaps TRBD1 (5 bases). CDR3 length: 17 residues. The V and J ends lost 3 bases and 0 bases respectively, with 14 bases between them. Germline CDR1 MDHEN, CDR2 SYDVKM. The CDR3 DNA reads as TGTGCCAGCAGTTTTAGTTTCCTGGGACCAACTAATGAAAAACTGTTTTTT. Translating gives CASSFSFLGPTNEKLFF.

The J gene is TRBJ1-3, the V gene TRBV15; D is unclear. Germline assignment: CDR1 LNHNV and CDR2 YYDKDF (reference sequence). CDR3 length: 18 amino acids. V was shortened by 0 bases and J by 4 bases, with 19 bases between the two germline ends. For the CDR3, the DNA is TGTGCCACCAGCAGAGATTCCTTAACGGAGGTTGGAGGAAACACCATATATTTT. Its protein is CATSRDSLTEVGGNTIYF. Looking up the rest from reference TRBV15 and TRBJ1-3 gives the full variable domain: DAMVIQNPRYQVTQFGKPVTLSCSQTLNHNVMYWYQQKSSQAPKLLFHYYDKDFNNEADTPDNFQSRRPNTSFCFLDIRSPGLGDTAMYLCATSRDSLTEVGGNTIYFGEGSWLTVV.

The chain combines TRBV12-5 with TRBJ1-1, with 8 bases lining up with TRBD1. CDR3 size: 15 residues. V was clipped by 2 bases and J by 3 bases; unmatched bases: 5. Per the germline V gene, CDR1 is LGHNT and CDR2 is FRNRAP. CDR3 in DNA: TGTGCTAGTGGTTTGTCTCAGGGGGCGGACACTGAAGCTTTCTTT. Protein sequence: CASGLSQGADTEAFF.

To note about this clone: Other DNA sequences within the sample encode an identical CDR3. The chain recombines TRBV6-5 with TRBJ2-7, with 11 positions matching TRBD2. The J segment lost 3 bases and the V segment lost 4 bases, leaving 2 bases of the junction unmatched. The CDR3 has 14 amino acids. CDR1 is MNHEY and CDR2 is SVGAGI in the germline V gene. The CDR3 DNA is TGTGCCAGCAGTTCGGGACTAGCGGTCTACGAGCAGTACTTC. It is translated as CASSSGLAVYEQYF.

The gene calls are TRBV9 and TRBJ1-4; the D is unclear. Germline V lookup: CDR1 SGDLS, CDR2 YYNGEE. CDR3 length: 16 amino acids. Trimming left V 0 bases short and J 6 bases short, with 15 bases between. The CDR3 is CASSVGAAAFDEKLFF. The CDR3 bases are TGTGCCAGCAGCGTAGGAGCCGCCGCTTTTGATGAAAAACTGTTTTTT.

This chain uses TRBV28 with TRBJ2-7; 14 nucleotides agree with TRBD2. The CDR3 runs to 14 residues. Germline loops: CDR1 MDHEN, CDR2 SYDVKM. V lost 5 bases and J lost 9; bases outside the gene matches: 6. The CDR3, as DNA: TGTGCCAGCAGTCAGGGACTAGCGGGAGAGGGGCAGTACTTC. It encodes CASSQGLAGEGQYF.

CDR3 sequence reads: CASGGTGIIQETQYF. The CDR3 DNA reads as TGTGCCAGCGGGGGTACAGGGATAATTCAAGAGACCCAGTACTTC. The chain is built from TRBV28 and TRBJ2-5, with TRBD1 as a possible D gene (6 bases). CDR1 and CDR2 from the germline V gene are MDHEN and SYDVKM. V was clipped by 8 bases and J by 2 bases, with 18 bases between them. CDR3 length: 15 amino acids. The whole variable domain, remainder taken from reference TRBV28 and TRBJ2-5, is DVKVTQSSRYLVKRTGEKVFLECVQDMDHENMFWYRQDPGLGLRLIYFSYDVKMKEKGDIPEGYSVSREKKERFSLILESASTNQTSMYLCASGGTGIIQETQYFGPGTRLLVL.

V and J are TRBV18 and TRBJ2-3, with 9 positions matching TRBD2. CDR3 length equals 17 residues. The V gene end was trimmed by 3 bases and the J gene end by 1 base; junction bases not matched to a gene: 8. Germline CDR1 reads KGHSH; CDR2 reads LQKENI. The CDR3 reads CASSPWREGLGTDTQYF. CDR3 coding DNA: TGTGCCAGCTCACCCTGGCGGGAGGGCCTGGGCACAGATACGCAGTATTTT.

V usage is TRBV4-1 and J usage is TRBJ2-7, with D unclear. The CDR3 has 17 residues. V was clipped by 1 base and J by 2 bases, with 18 bases between them. Germline V gene lookup returns CDR1 MGHRA and CDR2 YSYEKL. This chain's CDR3 is CASSQVRLVTETYEQYF. For the CDR3, the DNA is TGCGCCAGCAGCCAAGTACGGTTAGTGACGGAAACCTACGAGCAGTACTTC.

The genes are TRBV25-1 and TRBJ2-3, with unresolved D. The CDR3 length is 16 residues. The germline CDR1 and CDR2 sequences are MGHDK and SYGVNS. The V end lost 0 bases, the J end lost 2 bases, and 12 bases lay between the germline ends. For the CDR3, the DNA is TGTGCCAGCAGTGAATATAACAGTCGTACCACAGATACGCAGTATTTT. Its protein is CASSEYNSRTTDTQYF.

The genes are TRBV7-9 and TRBJ1-1; D might be TRBD1 (5 bases). Germline CDR1 is SEHNR and CDR2 is FQNEAQ (reference sequence). V dropped 8 bases and J dropped 0 bases, with 22 bases sitting between them. CDR3 length: 17 residues. CDR3: CASYPSPGRIMNTEAFF. The CDR3 bases are TGTGCCAGCTACCCTTCACCGGGACGGATAATGAACACTGAAGCTTTCTTT. Complete variable domain (other parts from reference TRBV7-9 and TRBJ1-1): DTGVSQNPRHKITKRGQNVTFRCDPISEHNRLYWYRQTLGQGPEFLTYFQNEAQLEKSRLLSDRFSAERPKGSFSTLEIQRTEQGDSAMYLCASYPSPGRIMNTEAFFGQGTRLTVV.

J is TRBJ2-3 and V is TRBV7-9, with D perhaps TRBD1 (7 bases). Deletions cut 7 bases from V and 1 base from J, with 15 bases between. CDR1 is SEHNR, CDR2 FQNEAQ, per germline (reference sequence). The CDR3 extends over 15 amino acids. The CDR3 spells CASNQGVAGTDTQYF. CDR3 bases: TGTGCCAGCAACCAGGGGGTAGCGGGCACAGATACGCAGTATTTT.

This sequence joins TRBV6-5 and TRBJ2-7; TRBD2 matches 13 bases. The V gene end was trimmed by 7 bases and the J gene end by 3 bases; junction bases not matched to a gene: 6. The germline V gene encodes CDR1 MNHEY and CDR2 SVGAGI. The CDR3 covers 15 residues. The CDR3 here is CASNGLAGALYEQYF. Here the CDR3 DNA reads TGTGCCAGCAACGGACTAGCGGGAGCACTCTACGAGCAGTACTTC.